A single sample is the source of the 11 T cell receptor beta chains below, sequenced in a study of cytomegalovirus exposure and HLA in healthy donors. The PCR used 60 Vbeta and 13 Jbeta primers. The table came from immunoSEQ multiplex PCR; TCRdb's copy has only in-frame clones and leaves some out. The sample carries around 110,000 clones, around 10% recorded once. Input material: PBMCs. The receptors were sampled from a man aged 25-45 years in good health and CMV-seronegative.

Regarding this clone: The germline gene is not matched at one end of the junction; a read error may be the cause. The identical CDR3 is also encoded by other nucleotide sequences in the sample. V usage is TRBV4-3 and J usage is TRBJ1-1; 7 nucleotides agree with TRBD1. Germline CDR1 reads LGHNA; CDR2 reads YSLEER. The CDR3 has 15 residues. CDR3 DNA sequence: TGCGCCAGCAGCCGCGGACAGGAGTTGAACACTGAGGCTTTCTTT. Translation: CASSRGQELNTEAFF.

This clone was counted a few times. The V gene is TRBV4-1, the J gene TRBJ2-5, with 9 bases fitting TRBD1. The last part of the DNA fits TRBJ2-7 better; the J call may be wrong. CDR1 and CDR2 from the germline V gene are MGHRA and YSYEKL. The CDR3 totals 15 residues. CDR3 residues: CASSHAGQGPYEQYF. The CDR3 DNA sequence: TGCGCCAGCAGCCACGCGGGACAGGGTCCCTACGAGCAGTACTTC.

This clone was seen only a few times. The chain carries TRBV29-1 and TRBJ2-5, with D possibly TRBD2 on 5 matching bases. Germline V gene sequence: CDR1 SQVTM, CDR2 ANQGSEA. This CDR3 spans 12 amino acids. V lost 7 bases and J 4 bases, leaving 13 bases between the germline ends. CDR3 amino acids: CSALYRGETQYF. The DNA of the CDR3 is TGCAGCGCCCTTTACCGGGGAGAGACCCAGTACTTC.

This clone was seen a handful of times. The CDR3 sequence is CASSLGAIGQPQHF. In DNA form, the CDR3 reads TGTGCCAGCAGCTTAGGGGCCATTGGACAGCCCCAGCATTTT. The chain employs TRBV7-8 and TRBJ1-5; no reliable D call. Germline CDR1 and CDR2: SGHVS and FQNEAQ. This CDR3 is 14 amino acids long. V lost 1 base, J lost 7 bases, and 11 bases lay in between.

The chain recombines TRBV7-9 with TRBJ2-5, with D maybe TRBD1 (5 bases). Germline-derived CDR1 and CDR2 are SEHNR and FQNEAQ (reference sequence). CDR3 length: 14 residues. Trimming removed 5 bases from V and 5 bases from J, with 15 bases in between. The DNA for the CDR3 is TGTGCCAGCAGCCCTCGGAACAGGAAGGAGACCCAGTACTTC. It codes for CASSPRNRKETQYF.

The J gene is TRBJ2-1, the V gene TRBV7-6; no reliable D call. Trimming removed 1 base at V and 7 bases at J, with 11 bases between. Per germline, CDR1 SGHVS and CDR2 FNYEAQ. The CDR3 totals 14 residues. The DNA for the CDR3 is TGTGCCAGCAGCTTAGATGGGCCCATGAATGAGCAGTTCTTC. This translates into CASSLDGPMNEQFF.

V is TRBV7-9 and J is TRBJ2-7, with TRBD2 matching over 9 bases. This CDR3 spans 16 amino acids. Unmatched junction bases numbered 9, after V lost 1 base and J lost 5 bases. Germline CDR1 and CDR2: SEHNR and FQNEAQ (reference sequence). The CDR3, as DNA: TGTGCCAGCAGCTTAGATTTTCGCGGGAGGGTAGACGAGCAGTACTTC. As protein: CASSLDFRGRVDEQYF.

The CDR3 sequence: CASSLAGLAAIRDEQFF. DNA for the CDR3: TGTGCCAGCAGCTTGGCAGGACTAGCGGCCATTCGGGATGAGCAGTTCTTC. The chain links TRBV7-9 to TRBJ2-1; 10 positions agree with TRBD2. Germline CDR1 is SEHNR and CDR2 is FQNEAQ (reference sequence). V was pared by 3 bases and J by 8 bases, with 13 bases of the junction left unmatched. The CDR3 runs 17 residues.

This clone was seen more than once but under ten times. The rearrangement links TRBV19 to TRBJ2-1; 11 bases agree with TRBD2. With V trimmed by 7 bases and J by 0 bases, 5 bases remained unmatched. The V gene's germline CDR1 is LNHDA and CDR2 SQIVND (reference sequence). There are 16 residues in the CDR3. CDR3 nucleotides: TGTGCCAGTACCAAAACTAGCGGGAGCTCCTACAATGAGCAGTTCTTC. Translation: CASTKTSGSSYNEQFF. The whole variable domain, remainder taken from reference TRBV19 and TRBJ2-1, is DGGITQSPKYLFRKEGQNVTLSCEQNLNHDAMYWYRQDPGQGLRLIYYSQIVNDFQKGDIAEGYSVSREKKESFPLTVTSAQKNPTAFYLCASTKTSGSSYNEQFFGPGTRLTVL.

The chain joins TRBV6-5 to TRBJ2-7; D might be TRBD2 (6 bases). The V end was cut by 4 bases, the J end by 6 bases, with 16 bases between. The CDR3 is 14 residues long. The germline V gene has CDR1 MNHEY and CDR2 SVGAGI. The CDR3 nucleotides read TGTGCCAGCAGTTCTTGGACTACCTCGGGCGAGCAGTACTTC. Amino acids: CASSSWTTSGEQYF.

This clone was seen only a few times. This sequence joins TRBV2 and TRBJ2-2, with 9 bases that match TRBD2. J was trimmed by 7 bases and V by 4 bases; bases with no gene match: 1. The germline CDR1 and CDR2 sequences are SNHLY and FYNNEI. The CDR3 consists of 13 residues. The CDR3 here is CASSGGRGGELFF. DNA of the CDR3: TGTGCCAGCAGTGGCGGGAGGGGCGGGGAGCTGTTTTTT.